This entry lists 18 T cell receptor beta chains sequenced from one sample in a study of T cells after yellow fever vaccination. TCRdb fed the 5' RACE reads into MiXCR, producing one record per CDR3 protein. The data show roughly 150,000 distinct CDR3 sequences, with approximately 6.6% seen just once and more than 0.6% held by the top ten. The sequences come from CD4+ T cells sorted from PBMCs, collected 10 days after the yellow fever booster vaccination. Receptors originate from a man between 25 and 39 years old who received the YFV17D yellow fever vaccine.

Note on this clonotype: With a much larger clone just one base away, this may be a read error. This chain joins TRBV10-3 and TRBJ1-1; TRBD1 matches at 7 bases. The V gene's germline CDR1 is ENHRY and CDR2 SYGVKD. This CDR3 is 13 amino acids long. Here the CDR3 reads CAIKGQTNTEALF. The CDR3 DNA is TGTGCCATCAAGGGACAGACGAACACTGAAGCTTTGTTT.

This clonotype was picked up many times. The chain links TRBV6-2 or TRBV6-3 to TRBJ2-1, with TRBD1 matching over 7 bases. Trimming took 5 bases from V and 6 from J; bases not matched to a gene: 7. CDR3 length equals 14 residues. In germline, CDR1 is MNHEY, CDR2 SVGEGT. This chain's CDR3 is CASSRFGTVNEQFF. The CDR3 nucleotides read TGTGCCAGCAGTCGATTCGGGACAGTCAATGAGCAGTTCTTC.

This clonotype was seen only a few times. The chain uses TRBV6-1 and TRBJ2-7; 9 positions match TRBD1. Trimming at V came to 6 bases and at J to 9 bases, leaving 12 bases not matched to a gene. CDR1 MNHNS and CDR2 SASEGT come from the germline V gene. The CDR3 is made up of 14 amino acids. The CDR3 DNA reads TGTGCCAGCAGCCCCGGGACAGGGATACCAGGGCAGTACTTC. Translating it yields CASSPGTGIPGQYF.

This clonotype has a count of ten or more. The CDR3 spells CASSLEPLRTSRETQYF. CDR3 in DNA: TGTGCCAGCAGTCTCGAACCCCTACGGACTAGTCGGGAGACCCAGTACTTC. V is TRBV27 and J is TRBJ2-5; TRBD2 aligns across 7 bases. The CDR3 runs to 17 residues. V shed 5 bases and J 5 bases; nucleotides not matched to a gene: 17. CDR1 is MNHEY, CDR2 SMNVEV, per germline (reference sequence).

Ten or more counts support this clonotype. This sequence joins TRBV11-3 and TRBJ2-1; the D gene could be TRBD1 or TRBD2 (7 bases each). Germline-derived CDR1 and CDR2 are SGHNT and YENEEA. V was clipped by 5 bases and J by 9 bases, with 20 bases between them. The CDR3 is made up of 15 amino acids. The CDR3: CASSRRQGPSGEQFF. CDR3 DNA: TGTGCCAGCAGCAGAAGACAGGGCCCTAGCGGTGAGCAGTTCTTC.

The chain is built from TRBV3-1 and TRBJ1-4; a weak D match, TRBD1 (5 bases). The CDR3 sequence is 17 residues long. Trimming removed 1 base from V and 7 bases from J, with 19 bases in between. CDR1 LGHDT and CDR2 YNNKEL come from the germline V gene (reference sequence). DNA for the CDR3: TGTGCCAGCAGCCAAGGAGGGTCTTCCTTGGGGGGTGAAAAACTGTTTTTT. It encodes CASSQGGSSLGGEKLFF.

This clonotype showed up many times. The chain is built from TRBV6-5 and TRBJ2-2; D is unclear. The germline V gene encodes CDR1 MNHEY and CDR2 SVGAGI. Trimming pared 0 bases from V and 6 bases from J, leaving 8 bases between. This CDR3 spans 14 amino acids. The CDR3: CASSYSGVAGELFF. The CDR3 DNA follows: TGTGCCAGCAGTTACTCGGGCGTGGCCGGGGAGCTGTTTTTT.

This clonotype was found many times. This sequence joins TRBV7-2 and TRBJ2-1; 7 nucleotides agree with TRBD2. The CDR3 totals 13 residues. With 5 bases clipped from V and 8 bases from J, the junction kept 6 bases outside the gene matches. Germline CDR1 and CDR2: SGHTA and FQGNSA. CDR3 DNA sequence: TGTGCCAGCAGCCGCGGGAGTAACCATGAGCAGTTCTTC. Protein product: CASSRGSNHEQFF.

This chain connects TRBV20-1 to TRBJ2-2; TRBD2 matches at 7 bases. This CDR3 has 15 residues. Germline CDR1 and CDR2: DFQATT and SNEGSKA (reference sequence). V trimming: 1 base; J trimming: 3 bases; junction bases outside the gene matches: 5. The chain's CDR3 is CSARAGGSYTGELFF. CDR3 in DNA: TGCAGTGCTAGAGCCGGCGGGAGCTACACCGGGGAGCTGTTTTTT.

This sequence joins TRBV10-3 and TRBJ1-5; no definite D call. Germline lookup yields CDR1 ENHRY and CDR2 SYGVKD. CDR3 length: 15 amino acids. V lost 3 bases, J lost 0 bases, and 9 bases lay in between. In DNA, the CDR3 is TGTGCCATCAGTGATCAGACGAGTAGCAATCAGCCCCAGCATTTT. Its protein is CAISDQTSSNQPQHF.

DNA of the CDR3: TGTGCCAGCATTCGGACAGGGGTCTTGAACACTGAAGCTTTCTTT. As protein: CASIRTGVLNTEAFF. The chain links TRBV27 to TRBJ1-1, with 9 bases lining up with TRBD1. The CDR3 sequence is 15 residues long. The germline CDR1 and CDR2 sequences are MNHEY and SMNVEV (reference sequence). V lost 7 bases to trimming and J lost 0 bases; unmatched junction nucleotides: 6.

This clonotype showed up many times. The rearrangement links TRBV7-9 to TRBJ1-1, with D unclear. Per the germline V gene, CDR1 is SEHNR and CDR2 is FQNEAQ (reference sequence). The CDR3 totals 12 residues. The V end was cut by 2 bases, the J end by 10 bases, with 11 bases between. Here the CDR3 reads CASSLSNTRAFF. CDR3 coding DNA: TGTGCCAGCAGCTTAAGTAATACCAGAGCTTTCTTT.

There are a few counts of this clonotype. The rearrangement uses TRBV6-5 and TRBJ2-7; 7 bases line up with TRBD2. After removal of 2 bases from V and 2 bases from J, the junction contained 6 bases not matched to a gene. Germline lookup yields CDR1 MNHEY and CDR2 SVGAGI. The CDR3 sequence is 15 residues long. The CDR3 sequence is CASSYGAGETYEQYF. CDR3 coding DNA: TGTGCCAGCAGTTACGGTGCGGGAGAAACCTACGAGCAGTACTTC.

In its sample, this clonotype was seen many times. The gene calls are TRBV11-2 and TRBJ1-2, with TRBD1 as a possible D gene (6 bases). This CDR3 region has 17 residues. Trimming pared 3 bases from V and 4 bases from J, leaving 21 bases between. Germline CDR1 and CDR2: SGHAT and FQNNGV. CDR3 bases: TGTGCCAGCAGCTTCCTCGAAAGTTACAGGGTCGTCTATGGCTACACCTTC. This gives the protein CASSFLESYRVVYGYTF.

This clonotype was recorded at least ten times. The chain joins TRBV20-1 to TRBJ2-1, with TRBD2 matching 14 bases. The J segment lost 0 bases and the V segment lost 5 bases, leaving 6 bases of the junction unmatched. The CDR3 spans 17 residues. Germline V gives CDR1 DFQATT, CDR2 SNEGSKA (reference sequence). CDR3 region: CSARTSGRPSSYNEQFF. CDR3 sequence (DNA): TGCAGTGCTCGGACTAGCGGGAGGCCCAGCTCCTACAATGAGCAGTTCTTC.

This clonotype was recorded a few times. The chain carries TRBV7-8 and TRBJ1-2, with D possibly matching TRBD1 (6 bases). The CDR3 totals 12 residues. CDR1 SGHVS and CDR2 FQNEAQ come from the germline V gene. V was clipped by 4 bases and J by 8 bases, with 11 bases between them. Here the CDR3 reads CASSWGARGYTF. In DNA form, the CDR3 reads TGTGCCAGCAGCTGGGGGGCGCGGGGCTACACCTTC.

CDR3 region: CASSSGSYQRIPYEQYF. The CDR3 DNA follows: TGTGCCAGCAGTTCCGGGAGTTACCAAAGGATCCCCTACGAGCAGTACTTC. The V gene is TRBV12-3 or TRBV12-4, the J gene TRBJ2-7; a possible D gene is TRBD2 (6 bases). V shed 4 bases and J shed 2 bases, with 21 bases lying between them. The CDR3 runs to 17 residues.

The sample holds many counts of this clonotype. The chain recombines TRBV3-1 with TRBJ2-5, with D perhaps given as TRBD1 or TRBD2 (5 bases each). Germline values: CDR1 LGHDT, CDR2 YNNKEL (reference sequence). Deletions cut 1 base from V and 0 bases from J, with 9 bases between. The CDR3 length is 15 residues. The CDR3 loop reads CASSQAGPNQETQYF. CDR3 nucleotides: TGTGCCAGCAGCCAAGCGGGACCGAACCAAGAGACCCAGTACTTC.